Listed below are T cell receptor beta chains from one sample, sequenced in a study of cytomegalovirus exposure and HLA in healthy donors. Sequencing was performed with immunoSEQ multiplex PCR; in TCRdb, only in-frame clones are kept and a portion is missing. Here the sample spans 130,000 to 150,000 clones, approximately 78% being singletons. The sample taken for sequencing was PBMCs. All receptors come from a female donor in good health and CMV-seronegative. Each CDR3 is given with its conserved first and last residue. Each record gives: J gene, D gene, clone size, V gene, CDR3 DNA, CDR3 protein. D genes are given only for firm matches. The size entry is marked missing in some rows and otherwise reads once, few, many or a size class.

>TRBJ2-2|.|.|TRBV11-2
TGTGCCAGCAGCTTAGTGGTGGCTCGAAACACCGGGGAGCTGTTTTTT
CASSLVVARNTGELFF
>TRBJ1-3|.|.|TRBV6-1
TGTGCCAGCAAATTACAGGGCTCTGGAAACACCATATATTTT
CASKLQGSGNTIYF
>TRBJ1-5|.|.|TRBV19
TGTGCCAGTAGCCCCGGGACAAGGGGCAATCAGCCCCAGCATTTT
CASSPGTRGNQPQHF
>TRBJ2-7|.|.|TRBV9
TGTGCCAGCAGCGTAGCCCCGGACAGCTACGAGCAGTACTTC
CASSVAPDSYEQYF
>TRBJ2-7|TRBD1|.|TRBV19
TGTGCCAGTAGTGATAGGACAGGGACCTACGAGCAGTACTTC
CASSDRTGTYEQYF
>TRBJ2-4|TRBD1|.|TRBV5-4
TGTGCCAGCAGCCAAGGAGAGGGGACAGGGAATCTAGCCAAAAACATTCAGTACTTC
CASSQGEGTGNLAKNIQYF
>TRBJ1-2|.|.|TRBV5-4
TGTGCCAGCAGCGTCTATCCAGGGGCTTCCCGGGGCTACACCTTC
CASSVYPGASRGYTF
>TRBJ1-5|.|.|TRBV5-1
TGCGCCAGCAGCTTGGACAGACTAGGGAGCAATCAGCCCCAGCATTTT
CASSLDRLGSNQPQHF
>TRBJ1-1|TRBD1|.|TRBV7-6
TGTGCCAGCAGCATGAGGACAGGAAACACTGAAGCTTTCTTT
CASSMRTGNTEAFF
>TRBJ1-1|TRBD1|.|TRBV7-9
TGTGCCAGCAGCCCGGGGGACAGGGTGAACACTGAAGCTTTCTTT
CASSPGDRVNTEAFF
>TRBJ1-1|.|few|TRBV5-1
TGCGCCAGCAGCTTGGCCGAGGCCTTCACTGAAGCTTTCTTT
CASSLAEAFTEAFF
>TRBJ2-1|TRBD2|.|TRBV5-4
TGTGCCAGCAGCTCTGGGGGGGGTTCCAACAATGAGCAGTTCTTC
CASSSGGGSNNEQFF